This T cell receptor beta chain is drawn from a study of beta chain features in type 1 diabetes. The authors reverse transcribed all of the isolated RNA, so sequencing captured expressed TCRB transcripts. Sequencing was performed with immunoSEQ multiplex PCR; in TCRdb, only in-frame clones are kept and a portion is missing. Altogether some 360,000 clones are present, about 19% being singletons, with the ten largest covering around 0.04%. The CDR3 sequence is 14 residues long. Germline CDR1 is MNHEY and CDR2 is SVGAGI. V was clipped by 4 bases and J by 1 base, with 10 bases between them. The chain has TRBV6-5 and TRBJ1-1; D is perhaps TRBD1 (6 bases). The sequence came from a woman younger than 35 in good health. Source material: naive CD4+ T cells from blood. CDR3 residues: CASSSWTANTEAFF. DNA for the CDR3: TGTGCCAGCAGTTCCTGGACAGCGAACACTGAAGCTTTCTTT.